This TCR beta chain is drawn from a study of identical twins. TCRdb used MiXCR to reprocess the 5' RACE reads, holding one entry per CDR3 protein. Among some 250,000 distinct CDR3 sequences, 6.5% were seen once, and the ten largest hold 13% to 15%. Germline loops: CDR1 MGHRA, CDR2 YSYEKL. Trimming took off 0 bases at V and 13 bases at J, with 9 bases between the two ends. The CDR3 runs 12 residues. These records were also assigned to another study, of T cells expressing NK-cell markers. That source notes: HCMV seropositivity marked seven of the eight sequenced donors; one was seronegative. The contribution of dominant NKG2C+ clonotypes to CD8+ T cells in roughly six donors was roughly 1.0-8%.

The TCR originated in a woman aged 18 to 35 in good health. The rearrangement uses TRBV4-1 and TRBJ2-2; a weak D match, TRBD2 (5 bases). The sequencing sample was made of CD8+ T cells sorted from blood. CDR3 coding DNA: TGCGCCAGCAGCCAAGATGTTGGGAGGCTGTTTTTT. This encodes CASSQDVGRLFF.